Here is one T cell receptor (beta chain) with its context. This clone was picked up a small number of times. Its antigen is unknown. No much larger clonotype is one base removed from it; base qualities were not supplied. This record comes from a study of long-term antiretroviral therapy in people with HIV (dated by TCRdb to between 2020 and 2023). Regarding the study in general: Collection of the earliest samples took place about a decade ahead of the 2015 WHO recommendation for immediate ART, at a time when ART was typically delayed until CD4 counts fell. A retrospective serial study tested whether changes in peripheral blood TRB repertoire composition and diversity were associated with ART initiation and durable HIV suppression. The cohort contributed over 150 cryopreserved PBMC samples from about 33 adults with confirmed HIV infection, collected serially over a mean of around six years (range 1-12). Of the roughly 32 participants with HIV, some 12 were female. Test extractions of a monoclonal T-cell line alongside 30 or so polyclonal samples showed no cross-contamination during QIAcube processing.

The CDR3 spans 14 residues, from the cysteine through the phenylalanine. Solely the CDR3 DNA is kept, with 42 bases framed from the first base. V is cut by 1 base and J by 8 bases, and the space between the germline ends is 9 bases. The germline V gene encodes CDR1 SGHTA and CDR2 FQGNSA. To be included, a participant needed at least one PBMC sample from before ART initiation plus at least two post-ART samples. Treatment was received in the United States of America by all participants with HIV. Before DNA extraction, cryopreserved samples containing 1-10 million PBMC were thawed and washed. At the time of the earliest PBMC sample, participants with HIV were aged between about 23 and 54 years. Each participant contributed PBMC samples from 1-4 timepoints before ART initiation and 2-8 timepoints after ART initiation, with a median of 7 samples. For every participant, serial HIV viral load, CD4+ T-cell count, ART history and demographic data were obtained. Using a Qiagen kit on a QIAcube, genomic DNA was extracted from unsorted PBMC, with samples processed in batches of 12.

Paper-wide results and their limitations: Samples dated from the mid-2000s to the late 2010s, and the ART regimens used may be less effective than current ones. Expanded TRB clones identified before ART initiation dominated the repertoire across all time points, though the dominance fluctuated and decreased in many PLHIV after ART. Inferences about post-ART repertoire changes are limited because no data were available on ART adherence, viral resistance or therapy changes. Owing to limited PBMC availability, only the TCR beta chain was sequenced, without alpha chain pairing. Starting ART was linked to a significant rise in TRB diversity, yet even after long-term ART the diversity remained significantly lower than in transplant donor controls. Compared with controls, HIV repertoires had narrower CDR3 length ranges, and the network structure pointed to an antigen-experienced repertoire that shifted only slightly toward naive after ART. Because pre-ART samples had limited cell numbers, unsorted PBMC were profiled rather than sorted CD4+ and CD8+ T cells.

The immunoSEQ hsTCRB v3.0 assay was used at survey level resolution to sequence the TRB variable region. The target sequencing depth for TRB was roughly 35,000-55,000 T-cell genomes per sample. Pooled TRB libraries were sequenced on an Illumina MiSeq with a v3 150-cycle kit. The authors processed their data as follows. Repertoire analysis was run in R within a reproducible Nextflow workflow that covered QC, data transformation and analysis. Custom analyses were implemented in LymphoSeq2, an R package for AIRR-Seq data exploration. After excluding several samples that yielded fewer than 5000 total TRB sequences, approximately 170 HIV repertoires remained for analysis. Among the approximately 180 retained HIV repertoires, 55 to 60 were collected before ART initiation and 120 to 140 were collected after ART initiation. Each repertoire was downsampled to 5000 TRB nucleotide sequences, and summary statistics were averaged across 100 downsampling iterations. Only TRB sequences with CDR3 regions of at least seven amino acids were retained for analysis. Diversity was assessed using a clonality score derived from Shannon entropy and using the Gini coefficient. In repertoire networks, the top 5000 CDR3 amino acid sequences were linked whenever an edit distance of one separated two sequences. For TRB CDR3 amino acid sequences, antigen specificity groups and MHC restriction were predicted with GLIPH2. Known CMV, EBV, HIV or tissue antigen associations were flagged by matching CDR3 amino acid sequences against VDJdb and McPAS-TCR. Pre-ART, post-ART and control groups were compared with Wilcoxon signed-rank tests and Holm-Bonferroni correction. This is the immuneACCESS table as TCRdb keeps it, with only in-frame sequences that have V and J called. A part of the clones is gone; compared with another copy, unresolved V genes explain less than half, and the rest is unexplained. V and J calls and clone size are as listed in that table; D and trimming were resolved from the DNA. The sample profile shows 20,000 to 25,000 clones; approximately 95% of them were found once. Of the sample, over 8.5% is held by the ten largest clones.

The specimen comprised unsorted PBMCs, sampled 7.6 years after starting antiretroviral therapy. The chain uses TRBV7-2 and TRBJ1-6; no D gene can be assigned with confidence. The receptor was isolated from a woman in her forties with HIV. The nucleotide sequence reads TGTGCCAGCAGCTTAGTCGGTAACCATTCACCCCTCCACTTT. It encodes CASSLVGNHSPLHF.